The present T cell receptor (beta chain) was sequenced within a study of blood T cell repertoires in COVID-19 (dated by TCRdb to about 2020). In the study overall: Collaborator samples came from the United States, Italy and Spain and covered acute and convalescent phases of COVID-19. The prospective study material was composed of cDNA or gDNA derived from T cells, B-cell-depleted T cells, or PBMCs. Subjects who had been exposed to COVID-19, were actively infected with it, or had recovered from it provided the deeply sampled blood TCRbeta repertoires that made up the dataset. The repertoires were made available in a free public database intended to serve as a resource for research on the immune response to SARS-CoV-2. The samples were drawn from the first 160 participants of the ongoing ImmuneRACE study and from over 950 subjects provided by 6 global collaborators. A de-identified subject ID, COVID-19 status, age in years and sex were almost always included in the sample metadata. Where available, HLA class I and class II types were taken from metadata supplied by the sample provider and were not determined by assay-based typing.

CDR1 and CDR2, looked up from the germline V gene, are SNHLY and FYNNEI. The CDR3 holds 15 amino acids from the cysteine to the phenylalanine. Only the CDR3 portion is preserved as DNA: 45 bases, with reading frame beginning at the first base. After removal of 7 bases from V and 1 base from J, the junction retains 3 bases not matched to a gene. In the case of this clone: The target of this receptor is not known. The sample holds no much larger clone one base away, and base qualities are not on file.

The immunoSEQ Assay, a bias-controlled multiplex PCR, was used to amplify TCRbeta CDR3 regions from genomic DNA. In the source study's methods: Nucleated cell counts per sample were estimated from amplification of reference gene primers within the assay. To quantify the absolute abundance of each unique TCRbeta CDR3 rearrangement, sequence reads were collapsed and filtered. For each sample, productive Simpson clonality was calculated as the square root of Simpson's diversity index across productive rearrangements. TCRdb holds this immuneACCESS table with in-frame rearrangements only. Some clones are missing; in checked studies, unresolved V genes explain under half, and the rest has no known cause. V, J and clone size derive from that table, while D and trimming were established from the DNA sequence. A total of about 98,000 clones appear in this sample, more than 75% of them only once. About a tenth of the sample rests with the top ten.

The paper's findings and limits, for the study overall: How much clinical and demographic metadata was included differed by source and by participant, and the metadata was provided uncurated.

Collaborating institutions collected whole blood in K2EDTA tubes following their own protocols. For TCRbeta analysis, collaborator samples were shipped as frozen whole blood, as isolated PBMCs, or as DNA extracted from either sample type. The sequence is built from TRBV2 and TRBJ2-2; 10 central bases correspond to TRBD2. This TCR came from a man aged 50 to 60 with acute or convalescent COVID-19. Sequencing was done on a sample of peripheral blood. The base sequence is TGTGCCAGCATTCGGACTAGCGGGAACACCGGGGAGCTGTTTTTT. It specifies CASIRTSGNTGELFF.